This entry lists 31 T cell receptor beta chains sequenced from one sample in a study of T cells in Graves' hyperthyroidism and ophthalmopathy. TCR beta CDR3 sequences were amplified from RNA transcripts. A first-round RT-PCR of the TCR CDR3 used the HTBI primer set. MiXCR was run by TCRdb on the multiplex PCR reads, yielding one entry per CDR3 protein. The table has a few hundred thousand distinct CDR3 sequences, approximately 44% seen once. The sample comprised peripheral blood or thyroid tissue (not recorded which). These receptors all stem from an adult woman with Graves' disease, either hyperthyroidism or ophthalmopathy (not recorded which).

DNA of the CDR3: TGTGCCAGCAGTTACTATCCGGGGGGTATGGCTGAAGCTTTCTTT. Protein sequence: CASSYYPGGMAEAFF. The chain is built from TRBV6-5 and TRBJ1-1, with D possibly matching TRBD1 (5 bases). Germline V gives CDR1 MNHEY, CDR2 SVGAGI. V was trimmed by 1 base and J by 6 bases, leaving 15 bases between them. The CDR3 sequence is 15 residues long.

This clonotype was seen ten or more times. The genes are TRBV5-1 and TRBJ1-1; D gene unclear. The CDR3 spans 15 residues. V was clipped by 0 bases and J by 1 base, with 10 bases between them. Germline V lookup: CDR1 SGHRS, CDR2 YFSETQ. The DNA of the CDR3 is TGCGCCAGCAGCTTGGTTGCGGGCCCGAACACTGAAGCTTTCTTT. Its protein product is CASSLVAGPNTEAFF.

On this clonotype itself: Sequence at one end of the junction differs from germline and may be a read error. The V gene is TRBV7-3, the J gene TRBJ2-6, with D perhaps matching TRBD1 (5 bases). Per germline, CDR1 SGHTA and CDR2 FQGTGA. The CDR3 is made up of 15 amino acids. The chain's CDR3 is CASSPPIAGAYVLTF. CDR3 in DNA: TGTGCCAGCAGCCCCCCTATCGCTGGGGCCTACGTCCTGACTTTC. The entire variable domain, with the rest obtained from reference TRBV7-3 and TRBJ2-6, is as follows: GAGVSQTPSNKVTEKGKYVELRCDPISGHTALYWYRQSLGQGPEFLIYFQGTGAADDSGLPNDRFFAVRPEGSVSTLKIQRTERGDSAVYLCASSPPIAGAYVLTFGAGSRLTVL.

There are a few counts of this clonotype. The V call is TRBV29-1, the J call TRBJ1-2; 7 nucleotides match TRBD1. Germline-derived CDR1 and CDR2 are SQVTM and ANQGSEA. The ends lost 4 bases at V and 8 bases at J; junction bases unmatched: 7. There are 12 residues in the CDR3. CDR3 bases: TGCAGCGTTGGTGAGGGGGCCGGCGGCTACACCTTC. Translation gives CSVGEGAGGYTF.

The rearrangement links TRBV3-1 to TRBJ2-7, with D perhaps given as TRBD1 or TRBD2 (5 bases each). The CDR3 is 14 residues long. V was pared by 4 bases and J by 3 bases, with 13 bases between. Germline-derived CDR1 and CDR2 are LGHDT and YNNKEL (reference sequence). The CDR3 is CASSPLGAYYEQYF. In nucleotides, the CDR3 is TGTGCCAGCAGCCCCCTCGGGGCCTACTACGAGCAGTACTTC.

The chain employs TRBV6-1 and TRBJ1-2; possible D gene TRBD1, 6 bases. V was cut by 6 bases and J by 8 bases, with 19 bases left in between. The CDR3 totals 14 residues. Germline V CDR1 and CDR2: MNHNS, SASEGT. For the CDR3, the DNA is TGTGCCAGCAGCTTGGACAGTCCCTCCGCGGGCTACACCTTC. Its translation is CASSLDSPSAGYTF.

The CDR3 loop reads CASSPRLQYF. The CDR3 bases are TGTGCCAGCAGCCCCCGCCTGCAGTACTTC. This rearrangement joins TRBV11-2 to TRBJ2-7, with D uncertain. The CDR3 is 10 amino acids. The V end lost 5 bases, the J end lost 9 bases, and 8 bases lay between the germline ends. In germline, CDR1 is SGHAT, CDR2 FQNNGV. Full variable domain (missing parts from reference TRBV11-2 and TRBJ2-7): EAGVAQSPRYKIIEKRQSVAFWCNPISGHATLYWYQQILGQGPKLLIQFQNNGVVDDSQLPKDRFSAERLKGVDSTLKIQPAKLEDSAVYLCASSPRLQYFGPGTRLTVT.

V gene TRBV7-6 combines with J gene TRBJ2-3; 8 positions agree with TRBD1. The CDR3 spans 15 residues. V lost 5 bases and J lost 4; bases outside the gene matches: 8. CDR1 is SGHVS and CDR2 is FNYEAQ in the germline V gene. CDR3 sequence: CASSLTGGSSDTQYF. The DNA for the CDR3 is TGTGCCAGCAGCCTTACAGGGGGGAGTTCAGATACGCAGTATTTT.

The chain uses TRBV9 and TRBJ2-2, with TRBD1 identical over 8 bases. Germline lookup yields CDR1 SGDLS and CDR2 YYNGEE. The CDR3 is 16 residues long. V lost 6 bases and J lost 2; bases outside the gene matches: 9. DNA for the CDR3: TGTGCCAGCACCTCGGACAGGGCGGGCAACACCGGGGAGCTGTTTTTT. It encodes CASTSDRAGNTGELFF.

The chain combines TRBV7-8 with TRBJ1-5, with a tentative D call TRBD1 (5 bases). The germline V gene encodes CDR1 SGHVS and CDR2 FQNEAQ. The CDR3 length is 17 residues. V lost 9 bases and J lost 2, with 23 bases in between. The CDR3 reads CASTPRRGEWGNQPQHF. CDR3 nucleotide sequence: TGTGCCAGTACCCCCCGGAGGGGAGAGTGGGGCAATCAGCCCCAGCATTTT.

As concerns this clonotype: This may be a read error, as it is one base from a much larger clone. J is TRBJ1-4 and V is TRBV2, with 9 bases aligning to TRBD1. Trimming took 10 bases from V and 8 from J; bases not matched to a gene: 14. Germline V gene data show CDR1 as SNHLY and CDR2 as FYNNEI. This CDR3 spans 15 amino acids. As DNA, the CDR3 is TGTGCCAACAGACCCTCGGGACAGGGAGAGGAAAAACTGTTTTTT. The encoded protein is CANRPSGQGEEKLFF. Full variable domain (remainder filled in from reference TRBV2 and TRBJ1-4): EPEVTQTPSHQVTQMGQEVILRCVPISNHLYFYWYRQILGQKVEFLVSFYNNEISEKSEIFDDQFSVERPDGSNFTLKIRSTKLEDSAMYFCANRPSGQGEEKLFFGSGTQLSVL.

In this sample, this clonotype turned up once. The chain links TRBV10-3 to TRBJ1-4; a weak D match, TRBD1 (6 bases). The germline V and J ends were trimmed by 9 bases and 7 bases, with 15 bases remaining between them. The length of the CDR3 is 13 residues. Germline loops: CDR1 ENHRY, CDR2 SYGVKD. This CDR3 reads CAIANRAGEKLFF. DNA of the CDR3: TGTGCCATTGCCAACAGGGCGGGTGAAAAACTGTTTTTT.

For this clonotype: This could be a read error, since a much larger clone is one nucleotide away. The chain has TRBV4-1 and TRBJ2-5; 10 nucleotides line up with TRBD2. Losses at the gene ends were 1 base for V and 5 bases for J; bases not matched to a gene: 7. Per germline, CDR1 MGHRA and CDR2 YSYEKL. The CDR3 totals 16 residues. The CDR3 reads CASSQVGLAGDETQYF. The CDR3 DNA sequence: TGCGCCAGCAGCCAAGTGGGGCTAGCGGGAGATGAGACCCAGTACTTC.

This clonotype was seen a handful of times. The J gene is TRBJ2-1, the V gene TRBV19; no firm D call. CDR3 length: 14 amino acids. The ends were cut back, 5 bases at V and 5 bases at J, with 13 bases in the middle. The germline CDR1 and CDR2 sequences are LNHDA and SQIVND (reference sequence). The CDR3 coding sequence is TGTGCCAGTAGTTTAAACCGCCCCGACAATGAGCAGTTCTTC. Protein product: CASSLNRPDNEQFF.

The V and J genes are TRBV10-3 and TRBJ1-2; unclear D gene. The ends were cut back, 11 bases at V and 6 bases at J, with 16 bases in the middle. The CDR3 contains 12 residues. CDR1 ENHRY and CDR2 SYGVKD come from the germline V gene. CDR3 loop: CAVRGVEDGYTF. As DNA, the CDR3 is TGTGCCGTCCGGGGAGTGGAAGATGGCTACACCTTC.

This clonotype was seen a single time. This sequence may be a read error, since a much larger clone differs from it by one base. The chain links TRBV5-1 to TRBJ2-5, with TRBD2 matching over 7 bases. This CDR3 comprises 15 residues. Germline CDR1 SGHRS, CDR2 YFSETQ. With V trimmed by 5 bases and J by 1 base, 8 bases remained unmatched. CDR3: CASRASGTLQETQYF. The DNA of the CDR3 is TGCGCCAGCAGGGCTAGCGGAACTCTCCAAGAGACCCAGTACTTC. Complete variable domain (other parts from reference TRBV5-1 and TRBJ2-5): KAGVTQTPRYLIKTRGQQVTLSCSPISGHRSVSWYQQTPGQGLQFLFEYFSETQRNKGNFPGRFSGRQFSNSRSEMNVSTLELGDSALYLCASRASGTLQETQYFGPGTRLLVL.

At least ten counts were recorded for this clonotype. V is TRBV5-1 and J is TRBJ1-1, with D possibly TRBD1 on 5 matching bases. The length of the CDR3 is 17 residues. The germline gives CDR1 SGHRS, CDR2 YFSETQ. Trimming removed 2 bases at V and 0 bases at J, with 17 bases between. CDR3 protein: CASSFQGDYNLNTEAFF. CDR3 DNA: TGCGCCAGCAGCTTCCAAGGGGACTACAACCTGAACACTGAAGCTTTCTTT.

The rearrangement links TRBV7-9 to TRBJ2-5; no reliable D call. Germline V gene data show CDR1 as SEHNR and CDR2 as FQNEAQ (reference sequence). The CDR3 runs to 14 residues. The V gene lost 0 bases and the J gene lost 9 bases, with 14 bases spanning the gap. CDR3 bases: TGTGCCAGCAGCTTAGCAGATAGCAATCAGCCCCAGTACTTC. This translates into CASSLADSNQPQYF.

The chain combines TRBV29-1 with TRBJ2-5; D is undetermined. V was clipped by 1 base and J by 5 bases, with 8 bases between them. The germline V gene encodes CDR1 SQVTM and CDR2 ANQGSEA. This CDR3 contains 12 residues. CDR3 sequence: CSVEGGPETQYF. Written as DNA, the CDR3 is TGCAGCGTTGAAGGTGGGCCGGAGACCCAGTACTTC.

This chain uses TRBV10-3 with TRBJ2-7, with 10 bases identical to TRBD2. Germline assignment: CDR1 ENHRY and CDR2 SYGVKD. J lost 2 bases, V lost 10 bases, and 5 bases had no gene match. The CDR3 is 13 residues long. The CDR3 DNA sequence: TGTGCCACAGGACTAGCGGAGACCTACGAGCAGTACTTC. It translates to CATGLAETYEQYF.

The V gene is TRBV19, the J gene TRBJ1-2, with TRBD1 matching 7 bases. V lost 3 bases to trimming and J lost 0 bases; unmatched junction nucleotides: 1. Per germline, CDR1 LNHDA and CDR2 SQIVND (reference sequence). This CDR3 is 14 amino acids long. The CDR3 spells CASSMTGSNYGYTF. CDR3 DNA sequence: TGTGCCAGTAGTATGACAGGGTCTAACTATGGCTACACCTTC.

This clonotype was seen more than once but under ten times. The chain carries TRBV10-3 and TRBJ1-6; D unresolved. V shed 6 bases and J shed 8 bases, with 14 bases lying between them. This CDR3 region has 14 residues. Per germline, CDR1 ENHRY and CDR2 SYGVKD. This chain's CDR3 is CAIRGAGRDSPLHF. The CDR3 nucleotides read TGTGCCATCAGGGGAGCTGGACGGGATTCACCCCTCCACTTT.

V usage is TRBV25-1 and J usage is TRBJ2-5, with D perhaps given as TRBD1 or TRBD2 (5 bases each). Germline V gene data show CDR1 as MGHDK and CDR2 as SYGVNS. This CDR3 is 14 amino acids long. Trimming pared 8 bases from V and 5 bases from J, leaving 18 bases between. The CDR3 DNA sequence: TGTGCCAGCTTGGTCCGACGTGGGGGTGAGACCCAGTACTTC. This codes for CASLVRRGGETQYF.

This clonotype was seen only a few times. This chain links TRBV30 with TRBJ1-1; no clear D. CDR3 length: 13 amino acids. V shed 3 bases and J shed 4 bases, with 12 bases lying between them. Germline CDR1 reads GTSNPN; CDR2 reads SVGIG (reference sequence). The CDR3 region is CAWRASHLTEAFF. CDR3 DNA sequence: TGTGCCTGGAGAGCATCCCATCTCACTGAAGCTTTCTTT. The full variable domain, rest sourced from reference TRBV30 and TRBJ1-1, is SQTIHQWPATLVQPVGSPLSLECTVEGTSNPNLYWYRQAAGRGLQLLFYSVGIGQISSEVPQNLSASRPQDRQFILSSKKLLLSDSGFYLCAWRASHLTEAFFGQGTRLTVV.

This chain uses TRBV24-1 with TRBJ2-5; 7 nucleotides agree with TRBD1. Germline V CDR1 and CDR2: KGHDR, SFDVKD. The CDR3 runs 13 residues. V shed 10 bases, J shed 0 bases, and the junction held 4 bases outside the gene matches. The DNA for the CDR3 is TGTGCCACGGCCGGGACAGACCAAGAGACCCAGTACTTC. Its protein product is CATAGTDQETQYF.

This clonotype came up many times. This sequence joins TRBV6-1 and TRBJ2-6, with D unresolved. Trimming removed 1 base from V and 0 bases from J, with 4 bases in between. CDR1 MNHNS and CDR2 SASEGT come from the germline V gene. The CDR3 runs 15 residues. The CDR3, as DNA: TGTGCCAGCAGTGAAGGCAGCTCTGGGGCCAACGTCCTGACTTTC. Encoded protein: CASSEGSSGANVLTF.

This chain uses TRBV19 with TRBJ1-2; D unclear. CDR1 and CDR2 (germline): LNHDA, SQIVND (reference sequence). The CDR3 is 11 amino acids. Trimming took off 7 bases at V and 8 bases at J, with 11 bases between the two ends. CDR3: CASTKREGYTF. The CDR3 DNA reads TGTGCCAGTACCAAACGGGAAGGCTACACCTTC.

The CDR3 region is CSASGATFSPLHF. The DNA of the CDR3 is TGCAGTGCTAGTGGGGCCACCTTTTCACCCCTCCACTTT. This rearrangement joins TRBV20-1 to TRBJ1-6; perhaps TRBD1 as D (5 bases). V was trimmed by 3 bases and J by 9 bases, leaving 12 bases between them. The CDR3 consists of 13 residues. Germline CDR1 DFQATT, CDR2 SNEGSKA (reference sequence).

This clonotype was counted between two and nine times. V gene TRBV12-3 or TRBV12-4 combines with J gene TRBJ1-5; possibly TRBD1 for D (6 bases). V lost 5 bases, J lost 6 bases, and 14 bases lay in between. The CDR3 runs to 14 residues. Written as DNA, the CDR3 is TGTGCCAGCAGTCTGCTACAGGGAACTCAGCCCCAGCATTTT. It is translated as CASSLLQGTQPQHF.

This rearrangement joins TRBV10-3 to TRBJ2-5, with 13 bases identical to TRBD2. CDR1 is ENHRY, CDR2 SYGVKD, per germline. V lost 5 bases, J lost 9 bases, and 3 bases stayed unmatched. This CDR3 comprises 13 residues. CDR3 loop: CAISPTSGRSQYF. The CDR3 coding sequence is TGTGCCATCAGTCCGACTAGCGGGAGGTCCCAGTACTTC.

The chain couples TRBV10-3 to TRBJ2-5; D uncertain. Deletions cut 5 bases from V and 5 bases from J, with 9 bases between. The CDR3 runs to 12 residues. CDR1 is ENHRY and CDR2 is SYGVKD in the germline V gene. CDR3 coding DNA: TGTGCCATCAGTCCCCGCCGGGAGACCCAGTACTTC. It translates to CAISPRRETQYF.